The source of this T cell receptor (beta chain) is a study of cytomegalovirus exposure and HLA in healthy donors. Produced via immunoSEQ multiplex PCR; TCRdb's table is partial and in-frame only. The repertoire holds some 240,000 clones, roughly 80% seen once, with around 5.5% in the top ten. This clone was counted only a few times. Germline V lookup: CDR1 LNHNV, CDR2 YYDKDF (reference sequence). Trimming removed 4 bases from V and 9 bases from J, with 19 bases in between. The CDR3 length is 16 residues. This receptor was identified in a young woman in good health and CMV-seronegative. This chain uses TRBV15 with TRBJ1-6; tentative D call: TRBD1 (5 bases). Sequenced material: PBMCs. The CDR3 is CATSISGAPITSPLHF. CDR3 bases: TGTGCCACCAGCATATCCGGGGCTCCTATAACTTCACCCCTCCACTTT.